This T cell receptor beta chain emerged from a study of response to subunit inactivated influenza vaccine. Whole-study findings and limits: New T cells are recruited in small numbers by each seasonal influenza vaccination, according to the authors' suggestion.

From the RT-PCR reads, TCRdb called clonotypes with MiXCR, one entry per CDR3 protein. Of around 520,000 distinct CDR3 sequences in the sample, over 25% were seen once. On this clonotype itself: Its antigen is currently unknown.

Germline values: CDR1 SGHRS, CDR2 YFSETQ. This CDR3 contains 15 residues. V was trimmed by 4 bases and J by 4 bases, leaving 15 bases between them. The gene calls are TRBV5-1 and TRBJ2-1; D unresolved. The TCR comes from a man aged 45-65 years who received an inactivated influenza vaccine. This specimen was CD4+ T cells sorted from PBMCs, taken more than 4 days after vaccination. The chain's CDR3 is CASSPFPGPYNEQFF. The CDR3 DNA is TGCGCCAGCAGCCCCTTTCCCGGACCATACAATGAGCAGTTCTTC.